The clone carrying this T cell receptor beta chain came up many times. Its antigen is not identified. Patients selected for sequencing had displayed CD8+CD57+ cell expansion by flow cytometry. No patient had been given any therapy when blood was sampled. The template for TCR beta VDJ and CDR3 sequence profiling was genomic DNA. Using its own MiXCR run on the reads, TCRdb lists one record per CDR3 protein. The sample consists of 260,000 or so distinct CDR3 sequences, around 45% of them appearing once. This record belongs to a study of CD8+CD57+ T cells in acquired aplastic anemia. Study overall: Sorted CD4+ and CD8+ cells gave an average of around 3.1 ug of DNA. Findings and limits, study-wide: Significant differences in CD8+ Simpson's diversity were not observed between patients and controls. Comparison of patients with controls identified almost 30 shared CD8+ CDR3 sequences.

The receptor's source is a human donor with aplastic anemia. Sequencing was performed on sorted CD4+, CD8+, or CD8+CD57+ T cells (not recorded which) from PBMCs.

The CDR3 protein is CSAREWTDNQPQHF. Here the CDR3 DNA reads TGCAGTGCTAGAGAATGGACAGACAATCAGCCCCAGCATTTT. V gene TRBV20-1 combines with J gene TRBJ1-5; D may be TRBD1 (6 bases). The germline V and J ends were trimmed by 0 bases and 3 bases, with 9 bases remaining between them. This CDR3 comprises 14 residues. CDR1 is DFQATT and CDR2 is SNEGSKA in the germline V gene (reference sequence).